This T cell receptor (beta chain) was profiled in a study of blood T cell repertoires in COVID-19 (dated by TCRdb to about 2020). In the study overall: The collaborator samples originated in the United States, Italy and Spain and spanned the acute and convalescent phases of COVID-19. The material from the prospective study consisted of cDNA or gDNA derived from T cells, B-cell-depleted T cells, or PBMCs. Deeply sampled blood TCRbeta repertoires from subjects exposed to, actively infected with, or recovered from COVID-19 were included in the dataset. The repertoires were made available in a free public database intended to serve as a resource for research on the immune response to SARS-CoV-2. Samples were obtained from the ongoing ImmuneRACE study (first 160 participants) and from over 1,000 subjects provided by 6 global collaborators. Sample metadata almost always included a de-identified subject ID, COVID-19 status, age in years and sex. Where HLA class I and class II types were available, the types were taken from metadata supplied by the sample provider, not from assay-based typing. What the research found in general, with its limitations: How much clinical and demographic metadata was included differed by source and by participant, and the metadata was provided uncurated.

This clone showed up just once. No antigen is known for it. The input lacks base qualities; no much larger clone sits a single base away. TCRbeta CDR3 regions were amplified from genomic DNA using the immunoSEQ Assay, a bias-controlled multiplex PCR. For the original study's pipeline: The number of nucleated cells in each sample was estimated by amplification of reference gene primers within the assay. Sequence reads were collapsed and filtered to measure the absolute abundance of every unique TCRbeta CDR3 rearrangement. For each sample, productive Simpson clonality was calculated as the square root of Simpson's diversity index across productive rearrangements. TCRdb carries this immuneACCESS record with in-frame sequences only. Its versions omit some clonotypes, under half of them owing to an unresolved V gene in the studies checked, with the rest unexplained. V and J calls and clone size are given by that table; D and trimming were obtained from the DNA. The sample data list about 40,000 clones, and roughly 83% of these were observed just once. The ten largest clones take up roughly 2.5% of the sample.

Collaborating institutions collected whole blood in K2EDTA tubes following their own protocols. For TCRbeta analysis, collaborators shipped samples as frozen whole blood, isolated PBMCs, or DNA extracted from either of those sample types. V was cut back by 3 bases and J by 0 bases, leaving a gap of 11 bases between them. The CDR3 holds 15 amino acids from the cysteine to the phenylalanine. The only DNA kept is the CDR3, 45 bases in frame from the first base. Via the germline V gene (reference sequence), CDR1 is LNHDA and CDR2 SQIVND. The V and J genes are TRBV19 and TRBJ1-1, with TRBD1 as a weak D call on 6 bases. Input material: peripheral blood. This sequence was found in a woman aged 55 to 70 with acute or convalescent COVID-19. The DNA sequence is TGTGCCAGTAGTATGTCAGGGGCCATGAACACTGAAGCTTTCTTT. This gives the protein CASSMSGAMNTEAFF.